The T cell receptor beta chain described here comes from a study of OX40 agonist ivuxolimab in advanced cancers. The germline V gene encodes CDR1 SEHNR and CDR2 FQNEAQ (reference sequence). Trimming took 5 bases from V and 5 from J; bases not matched to a gene: 10. The CDR3 length is 16 residues. Data came from immunoSEQ multiplex PCR; TCRdb stores just in-frame clones and leaves some out. The sample includes tens of thousands of clones, roughly nine tenths of them seen just once. The chain links TRBV7-9 to TRBJ2-5; 11 bases line up with TRBD2. This receptor was identified in an adult with an advanced solid tumor such as melanoma, head and neck, liver or kidney cancer. The source material was CD4+ or CD8+ T cells sorted from blood, sampled in a trial of the OX40 agonist ivuxolimab. CDR3 DNA sequence: TGTGCCAGCAGCACAACTAGCGGGAGAGGTGAGGAGACCCAGTACTTC. Amino acids: CASSTTSGRGEETQYF. The whole variable domain, remainder taken from reference TRBV7-9 and TRBJ2-5, is DTGVSQNPRHKITKRGQNVTFRCDPISEHNRLYWYRQTLGQGPEFLTYFQNEAQLEKSRLLSDRFSAERPKGSFSTLEIQRTEQGDSAMYLCASSTTSGRGEETQYFGPGTRLLVL.